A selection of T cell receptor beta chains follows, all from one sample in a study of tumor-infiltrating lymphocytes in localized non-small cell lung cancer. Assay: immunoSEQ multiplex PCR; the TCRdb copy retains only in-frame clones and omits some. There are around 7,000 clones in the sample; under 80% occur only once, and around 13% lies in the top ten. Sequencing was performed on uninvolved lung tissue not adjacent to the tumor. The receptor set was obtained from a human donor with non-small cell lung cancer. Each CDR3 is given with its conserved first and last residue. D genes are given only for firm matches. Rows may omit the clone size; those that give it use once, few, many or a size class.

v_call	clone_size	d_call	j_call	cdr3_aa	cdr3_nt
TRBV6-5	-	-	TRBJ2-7	CASSYEGRREQYF	TGTGCCAGCAGTTACGAAGGGCGGCGCGAGCAGTACTTC
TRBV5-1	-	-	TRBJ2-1	CASSLVVNNEQFF	TGCGCCAGCAGCTTGGTAGTCAACAATGAGCAGTTCTTC
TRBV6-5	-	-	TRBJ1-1	CATREVGHTEAFF	TGTGCCACCCGTGAGGTGGGGCACACTGAAGCTTTCTTT
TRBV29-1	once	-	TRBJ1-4	CSVDVGGNEKLFF	TGCAGCGTTGATGTAGGGGGGAATGAAAAACTGTTTTTT
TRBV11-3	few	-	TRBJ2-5	CASSSPDGQETQYF	TGTGCCAGCAGCTCACCGGACGGACAAGAGACCCAGTACTTC
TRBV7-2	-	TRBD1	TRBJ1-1	CASTRNTGQVNTEAFF	TGTGCCAGCACCCGCAACACAGGACAGGTCAACACTGAAGCTTTCTTT
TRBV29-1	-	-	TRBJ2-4	CSVKAVAKNIQYF	TGCAGCGTTAAGGCGGTAGCCAAAAACATTCAGTACTTC
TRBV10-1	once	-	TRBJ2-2	CASSEGGELFF	TGCGCCAGCAGTGAGGGCGGGGAGCTGTTTTTT
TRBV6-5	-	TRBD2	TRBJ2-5	CASSSGRGQETQYF	TGTGCCAGCAGTTCGGGGCGGGGGCAAGAGACCCAGTACTTC
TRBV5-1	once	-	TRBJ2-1	CASSLQQSNEQFF	TGCGCCAGCAGCTTGCAACAGTCCAATGAGCAGTTCTTC
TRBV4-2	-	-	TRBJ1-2	CASSQAGSANYGYTF	TGTGCCAGCAGCCAAGCGGGGTCGGCAAACTATGGCTACACCTTC